The 20 T cell receptor beta chains below were found in one sample sequenced in a study of cytomegalovirus exposure and HLA in healthy donors. 13 Jbeta primers and 60 Vbeta primers were used for the PCR. TCRdb's table, derived via immunoSEQ multiplex PCR, lists solely in-frame clones and lacks some. The sample carries some 150,000 clones, about 80% recorded once. Source material: PBMCs. Receptors were obtained from a man between 18 and 35 years old in good health and CMV-seropositive.

The J gene is TRBJ1-4, the V gene TRBV5-6, with unresolved D. The CDR3 spans 15 residues. CDR1 SGHDT and CDR2 YYEEEE come from the germline V gene. V was trimmed by 1 base and J by 0 bases, leaving 7 bases between them. The CDR3 nucleotides read TGTGCCAGCAGCTTGCTATCTTCAACTAATGAAAAACTGTTTTTT. Protein product: CASSLLSSTNEKLFF.

The V gene is TRBV11-2, the J gene TRBJ1-4; the D gene is possibly TRBD1 (5 bases). The CDR3 sequence is 14 residues long. Trimming shortened V by 3 bases and J by 5 bases, and 10 bases separated the two germline ends. Germline V gives CDR1 SGHAT, CDR2 FQNNGV. The CDR3 DNA reads TGTGCCAGCAGCTTTACAGGCTTGAATGAAAAACTGTTTTTT. Its protein is CASSFTGLNEKLFF.

The gene calls are TRBV7-9 and TRBJ2-1; 8 positions agree with TRBD2. V lost 5 bases to trimming and J lost 3 bases; unmatched junction nucleotides: 6. CDR3 length: 15 residues. CDR1 and CDR2 (germline): SEHNR, FQNEAQ (reference sequence). CDR3 in amino acids: CASSASGSLYNEQFF. As DNA, the CDR3 is TGTGCCAGCAGCGCAAGCGGGAGTCTCTACAATGAGCAGTTCTTC.

The chain employs TRBV30 and TRBJ2-7, with 8 bases aligning to TRBD1. With V trimmed by 3 bases and J by 0 bases, 4 bases remained unmatched. Per the germline V gene, CDR1 is GTSNPN and CDR2 is SVGIG (reference sequence). The CDR3 covers 14 residues. The CDR3 region is CAWSRDRSSYEQYF. The CDR3 DNA reads TGTGCCTGGAGCCGGGACAGGAGCTCCTACGAGCAGTACTTC.

The gene calls are TRBV2 and TRBJ1-2; D may be TRBD1 (5 bases). Germline lookup yields CDR1 SNHLY and CDR2 FYNNEI. CDR3 length: 15 amino acids. Deletions cut 2 bases from V and 7 bases from J, with 17 bases between. The CDR3 is CASSEWRTGESGYTF. The CDR3 region has the DNA TGTGCCAGCAGTGAATGGCGAACGGGGGAGAGTGGCTACACCTTC.

This chain uses TRBV7-9 with TRBJ1-2, with 12 positions matching TRBD1. J gave up 7 bases and V 5 bases, and 11 bases lay outside the gene matches. CDR1 and CDR2 from the germline V gene are SEHNR and FQNEAQ (reference sequence). The CDR3 is 16 amino acids. This CDR3 reads CASSADPGQGARGYTF. CDR3 nucleotide sequence: TGTGCCAGCAGCGCCGACCCGGGACAGGGGGCCCGTGGCTACACCTTC.

This clone appeared a few times. The chain has TRBV30 and TRBJ1-6; D is possibly TRBD1 (5 bases). Trimming left V 4 bases short and J 8 bases short, with 9 bases between. The germline V gene encodes CDR1 GTSNPN and CDR2 SVGIG (reference sequence). This CDR3 spans 12 amino acids. In nucleotides, the CDR3 is TGTGCCTGGAAAGACAGTTATTCACCCCTCCACTTT. Translated, it gives CAWKDSYSPLHF.

The genes are TRBV11-2 and TRBJ2-7; TRBD2 aligns across 8 bases. The J segment lost 5 bases and the V segment lost 5 bases, leaving 5 bases of the junction unmatched. Germline-derived CDR1 and CDR2 are SGHAT and FQNNGV. This CDR3 is built from 13 residues. The CDR3 nucleotides read TGTGCCAGCAGCCTCAGCGGGAGTCACGAGCAGTACTTC. It is translated as CASSLSGSHEQYF.

The V gene is TRBV4-1, the J gene TRBJ2-3, with 9 positions matching TRBD2. This CDR3 comprises 15 residues. Trimming removed 4 bases from V and 1 base from J; junction bases left unmatched: 3. In germline, CDR1 is MGHRA, CDR2 YSYEKL. CDR3 sequence (DNA): TGCGCCAGCAGCCGAGTAGCGGGAGGCACAGATACGCAGTATTTT. As protein: CASSRVAGGTDTQYF.

The chain uses TRBV18 and TRBJ1-2, with D unclear. Trimming stripped 3 bases from V and 8 bases from J, with 22 bases between. Per germline, CDR1 KGHSH and CDR2 LQKENI. This CDR3 has 16 residues. CDR3 DNA: TGTGCCAGCTCACCGGAGGAGATTCGGCCTTGGAACGGCTACACCTTC. Its translation is CASSPEEIRPWNGYTF.

The J gene is TRBJ2-4, the V gene TRBV5-8; D gene unclear. The V gene's germline CDR1 is SGHTS and CDR2 YDEGEE. CDR3 size: 14 residues. The V gene lost 0 bases and the J gene lost 3 bases, with 7 bases spanning the gap. CDR3: CASSLVSGKNIQYF. Written as DNA, the CDR3 is TGTGCCAGCAGCTTGGTGTCAGGCAAAAACATTCAGTACTTC.

The genes are TRBV2 and TRBJ2-5; D is unresolved. The CDR3 loop spans 11 amino acids. The V end lost 7 bases, the J end lost 1 base, and 4 bases lay between the germline ends. Germline lookup yields CDR1 SNHLY and CDR2 FYNNEI. CDR3 protein: CASTGQETQYF. The CDR3 DNA reads TGTGCCAGCACCGGCCAAGAGACCCAGTACTTC. The full variable domain, rest sourced from reference TRBV2 and TRBJ2-5, is EPEVTQTPSHQVTQMGQEVILRCVPISNHLYFYWYRQILGQKVEFLVSFYNNEISEKSEIFDDQFSVERPDGSNFTLKIRSTKLEDSAMYFCASTGQETQYFGPGTRLLVL.

The chain couples TRBV4-1 to TRBJ2-7, with 8 bases matching TRBD1. The junction had 7 bases not matched to a gene; V was cut back by 5 bases and J by 4 bases. The CDR3 is 14 amino acids. CDR1 MGHRA and CDR2 YSYEKL come from the germline V gene. CDR3 nucleotide sequence: TGCGCCAGCAGCACTCGGACAGGGTCGTACGAGCAGTACTTC. Protein sequence: CASSTRTGSYEQYF.

V is TRBV9 and J is TRBJ1-2; 7 bases map to TRBD1. Trimming at V came to 4 bases and at J to 4 bases, leaving 7 bases not matched to a gene. The CDR3 runs to 14 residues. Germline-derived CDR1 and CDR2 are SGDLS and YYNGEE. The CDR3 DNA reads TGTGCCAGCAGCTCCCACGACAGGGCCTATGGCTACACCTTC. Amino acid sequence: CASSSHDRAYGYTF.

As DNA, the CDR3 is TGTGCCACCAGCAGAAGGACAGGGTGGGGTGAGCAGTTCTTC. Its protein product is CATSRRTGWGEQFF. The gene calls are TRBV15 and TRBJ2-1; 8 positions match TRBD1. The V segment lost 2 bases and the J segment 9 bases; nucleotides outside the gene matches: 6. The CDR3 sequence is 14 residues long. Germline values: CDR1 LNHNV, CDR2 YYDKDF (reference sequence).

In this sample, this clone turned up once. The rearrangement uses TRBV25-1 and TRBJ2-7, with 9 bases that match TRBD1. The germline V gene has CDR1 MGHDK and CDR2 SYGVNS. There are 13 residues in the CDR3. V trimming: 6 bases; J trimming: 4 bases; junction bases outside the gene matches: 4. This chain's CDR3 is CASRNRGQYEQYF. The CDR3 DNA is TGTGCCAGCAGGAACAGGGGGCAATACGAGCAGTACTTC.

CDR3 region: CSAWNHREGETQYF. The DNA of the CDR3 is TGCAGCGCCTGGAACCACAGGGAAGGAGAGACCCAGTACTTC. The J gene is TRBJ2-5, the V gene TRBV29-1, with TRBD1 as a possible D gene (6 bases). CDR1 and CDR2 from the germline V gene are SQVTM and ANQGSEA. The CDR3 has 14 residues. V lost 7 bases and J 4 bases, leaving 19 bases between the germline ends.

The chain recombines TRBV4-2 with TRBJ2-5; D might be TRBD1 (5 bases). The CDR3 sequence is 17 residues long. Trimming removed 0 bases from V and 0 bases from J, with 14 bases in between. In germline, CDR1 is LGHNA, CDR2 YNFKEQ. CDR3 protein: CASSQDLHAGYQETQYF. Here the CDR3 DNA reads TGTGCCAGCAGCCAAGATCTACACGCAGGGTACCAAGAGACCCAGTACTTC.

V is TRBV5-1 and J is TRBJ1-5; D remains unclear. The CDR3 spans 14 residues. Germline CDR1 and CDR2: SGHRS and YFSETQ. V dropped 0 bases and J dropped 5 bases, with 9 bases sitting between them. CDR3 amino acids: CASSLGGRHQPQHF. DNA of the CDR3: TGCGCCAGCAGCTTGGGTGGCAGGCATCAGCCCCAGCATTTT.

The genes are TRBV6-6 and TRBJ2-5; 7 bases are a match to TRBD2. The CDR3 consists of 15 residues. V was pared by 4 bases and J by 2 bases, with 7 bases of the junction left unmatched. Germline V lookup: CDR1 MNHNY, CDR2 SVGAGI (reference sequence). CDR3 DNA: TGTGCCAGCAGTTCGCGGCTAGCGGCACAAGAGACCCAGTACTTC. This encodes CASSSRLAAQETQYF.